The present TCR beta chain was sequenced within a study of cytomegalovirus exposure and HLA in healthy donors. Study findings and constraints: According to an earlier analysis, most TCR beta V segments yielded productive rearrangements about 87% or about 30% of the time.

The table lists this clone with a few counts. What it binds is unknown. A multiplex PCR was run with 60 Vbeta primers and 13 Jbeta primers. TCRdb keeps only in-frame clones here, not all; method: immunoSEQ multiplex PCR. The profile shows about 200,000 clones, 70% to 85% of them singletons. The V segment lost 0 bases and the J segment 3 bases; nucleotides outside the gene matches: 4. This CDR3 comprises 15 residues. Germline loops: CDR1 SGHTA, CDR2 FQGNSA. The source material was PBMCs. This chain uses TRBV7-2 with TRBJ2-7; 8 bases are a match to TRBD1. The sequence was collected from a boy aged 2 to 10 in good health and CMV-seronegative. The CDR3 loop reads CASSLAPGTGYEQYF. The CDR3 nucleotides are TGTGCCAGCAGCTTAGCCCCCGGGACAGGCTACGAGCAGTACTTC.